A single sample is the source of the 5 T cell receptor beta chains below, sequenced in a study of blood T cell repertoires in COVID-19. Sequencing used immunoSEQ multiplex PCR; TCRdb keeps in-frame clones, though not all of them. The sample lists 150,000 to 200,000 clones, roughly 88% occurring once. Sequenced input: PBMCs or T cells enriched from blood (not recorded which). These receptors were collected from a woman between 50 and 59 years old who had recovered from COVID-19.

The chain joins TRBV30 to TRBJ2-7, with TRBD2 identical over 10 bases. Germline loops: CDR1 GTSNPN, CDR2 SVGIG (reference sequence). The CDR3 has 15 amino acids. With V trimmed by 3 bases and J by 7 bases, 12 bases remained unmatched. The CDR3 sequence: CAWSASISGGAEQYF. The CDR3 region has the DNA TGTGCCTGGAGCGCCTCAATCAGCGGGGGGGCTGAGCAGTACTTC.

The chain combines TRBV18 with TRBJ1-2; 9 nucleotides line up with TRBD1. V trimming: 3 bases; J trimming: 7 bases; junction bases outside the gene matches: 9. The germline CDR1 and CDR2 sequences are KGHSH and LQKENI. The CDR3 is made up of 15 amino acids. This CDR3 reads CASSPPGTGLSGYTF. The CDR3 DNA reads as TGTGCCAGCTCACCCCCGGGGACAGGGCTCTCTGGCTACACCTTC.

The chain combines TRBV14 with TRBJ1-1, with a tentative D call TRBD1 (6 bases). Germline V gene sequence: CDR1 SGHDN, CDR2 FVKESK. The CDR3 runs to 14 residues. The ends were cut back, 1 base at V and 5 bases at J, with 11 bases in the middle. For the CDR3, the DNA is TGTGCCAGCAGCCAAGTAACAGGGCGTACTGAAGCTTTCTTT. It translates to CASSQVTGRTEAFF.

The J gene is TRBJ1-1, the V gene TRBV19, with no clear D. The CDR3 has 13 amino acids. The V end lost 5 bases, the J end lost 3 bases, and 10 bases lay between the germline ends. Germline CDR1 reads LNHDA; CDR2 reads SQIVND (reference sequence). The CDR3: CASSQTGDTEAFF. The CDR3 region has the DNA TGTGCCAGTAGTCAGACCGGGGACACTGAAGCTTTCTTT.

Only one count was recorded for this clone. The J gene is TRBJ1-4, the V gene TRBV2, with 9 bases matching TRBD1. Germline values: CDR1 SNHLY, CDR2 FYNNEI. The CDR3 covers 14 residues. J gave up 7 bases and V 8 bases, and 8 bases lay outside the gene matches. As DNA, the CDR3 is TGTGCCAGCGCGGGCGGGACAGGGTTTGAAAAACTGTTTTTT. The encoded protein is CASAGGTGFEKLFF.